A single sample gave rise to the 10 T cell receptor beta chains below, sequenced in a study of cytotoxic CD8 clonotypes in ibrutinib-treated CLL. Sequencing was performed with immunoSEQ multiplex PCR; in TCRdb, only in-frame clones are kept and a portion is missing. This table has over 250,000 clones, roughly four fifths appearing once. The starting material was PBMCs, obtained at disease progression, from a patient treated with ibrutinib. These receptors were taken from a human donor with chronic lymphocytic leukemia.

This sequence joins TRBV2 and TRBJ2-3, with unresolved D. Germline CDR1 and CDR2: SNHLY and FYNNEI. The CDR3 sequence is 14 residues long. V was shortened by 8 bases and J by 0 bases, with 12 bases between the two germline ends. CDR3 sequence: CASWARSSTDTQYF. CDR3 sequence (DNA): TGTGCCAGCTGGGCTAGGTCTAGCACAGATACGCAGTATTTT.

Comment on this clone: Germline is not matched at one junction end, which may reflect a read error. The rearrangement joins TRBV7-9 to TRBJ2-7; no firm D call. There are 11 residues in the CDR3. The germline V gene encodes CDR1 SEHNR and CDR2 FQNEAQ (reference sequence). The CDR3 DNA is TGTGCCAGCAGCTTAGTCGGCCCACGAATATTC. It is translated as CASSLVGPRIF.

J is TRBJ2-3 and V is TRBV5-1; D gene ambiguous. Trimming cost V 6 bases and J 6 bases, with 11 bases left between them. The germline V gene encodes CDR1 SGHRS and CDR2 YFSETQ. The CDR3 runs 12 residues. In nucleotides, the CDR3 is TGCGCCAGCAACACCAACATGGATACGCAGTATTTT. Encoded protein: CASNTNMDTQYF.

The chain employs TRBV27 and TRBJ2-7; no clear D. Deletions cut 0 bases from V and 3 bases from J, with 12 bases between. Germline lookup yields CDR1 MNHEY and CDR2 SMNVEV (reference sequence). The CDR3 extends over 15 amino acids. The CDR3 sequence: CASSLSIVSLYEQYF. For the CDR3, the DNA is TGTGCCAGCAGTTTATCGATAGTCAGCCTCTACGAGCAGTACTTC.

The chain links TRBV6-1 to TRBJ1-6; 7 bases match TRBD1. The germline gives CDR1 MNHNS, CDR2 SASEGT. V gave up 7 bases and J gave up 7 bases; unmatched junction bases: 7. CDR3 length: 14 amino acids. CDR3 bases: TGTGCCAGCATTCCAGGGGGTAAAAATTCACCCCTCCACTTT. Its protein is CASIPGGKNSPLHF.

The rearrangement links TRBV2 to TRBJ2-1; D gene uncertain. V shed 4 bases and J shed 2 bases, with 6 bases lying between them. The CDR3 loop spans 13 amino acids. Looked up from germline, CDR1 is SNHLY and CDR2 is FYNNEI. CDR3 nucleotides: TGTGCCAGCAGTGTCGCTACCTACAATGAGCAGTTCTTC. Its translation is CASSVATYNEQFF. Filled out from reference TRBV2 and TRBJ2-1, the complete variable domain reads EPEVTQTPSHQVTQMGQEVILRCVPISNHLYFYWYRQILGQKVEFLVSFYNNEISEKSEIFDDQFSVERPDGSNFTLKIRSTKLEDSAMYFCASSVATYNEQFFGPGTRLTVL.

The CDR3 region has the DNA TGTGCCAGCAGAAGGGACACCCGCTCCTACAATGAGCAGTTCTTC. Translated, it gives CASRRDTRSYNEQFF. V usage is TRBV7-2 and J usage is TRBJ2-1; possibly TRBD1 for D (6 bases). The CDR3 covers 15 residues. Trimming removed 6 bases at V and 0 bases at J, with 12 bases between. In germline, CDR1 is SGHTA, CDR2 FQGNSA.

The chain has TRBV6-4 and TRBJ1-4; D is ambiguous. The ends were cut back, 0 bases at V and 6 bases at J, with 14 bases in the middle. This CDR3 contains 16 residues. Germline values: CDR1 MRHNA, CDR2 SNTAGT. CDR3 nucleotide sequence: TGTGCCAGCAGTGACTCGGAAGTTCGGGAGGATGAAAAACTGTTTTTT. It yields the protein CASSDSEVREDEKLFF.

The chain joins TRBV27 to TRBJ2-7; possibly TRBD1 for D (5 bases). V was pared by 6 bases and J by 4 bases, with 13 bases between. Germline V gives CDR1 MNHEY, CDR2 SMNVEV (reference sequence). The CDR3 sequence is 13 residues long. The CDR3 reads CASRPRGLYEQYF. The DNA of the CDR3 is TGTGCCAGCAGACCTAGGGGTCTATACGAGCAGTACTTC.

V is TRBV5-1 and J is TRBJ2-5; D ambiguous. The V end was cut by 3 bases, the J end by 9 bases, with 12 bases between. CDR3 size: 12 residues. Per the germline V gene, CDR1 is SGHRS and CDR2 is YFSETQ. The chain's CDR3 is CASSSDRQAQYF. The DNA of the CDR3 is TGCGCCAGCAGCTCCGACCGGCAGGCCCAGTACTTC.